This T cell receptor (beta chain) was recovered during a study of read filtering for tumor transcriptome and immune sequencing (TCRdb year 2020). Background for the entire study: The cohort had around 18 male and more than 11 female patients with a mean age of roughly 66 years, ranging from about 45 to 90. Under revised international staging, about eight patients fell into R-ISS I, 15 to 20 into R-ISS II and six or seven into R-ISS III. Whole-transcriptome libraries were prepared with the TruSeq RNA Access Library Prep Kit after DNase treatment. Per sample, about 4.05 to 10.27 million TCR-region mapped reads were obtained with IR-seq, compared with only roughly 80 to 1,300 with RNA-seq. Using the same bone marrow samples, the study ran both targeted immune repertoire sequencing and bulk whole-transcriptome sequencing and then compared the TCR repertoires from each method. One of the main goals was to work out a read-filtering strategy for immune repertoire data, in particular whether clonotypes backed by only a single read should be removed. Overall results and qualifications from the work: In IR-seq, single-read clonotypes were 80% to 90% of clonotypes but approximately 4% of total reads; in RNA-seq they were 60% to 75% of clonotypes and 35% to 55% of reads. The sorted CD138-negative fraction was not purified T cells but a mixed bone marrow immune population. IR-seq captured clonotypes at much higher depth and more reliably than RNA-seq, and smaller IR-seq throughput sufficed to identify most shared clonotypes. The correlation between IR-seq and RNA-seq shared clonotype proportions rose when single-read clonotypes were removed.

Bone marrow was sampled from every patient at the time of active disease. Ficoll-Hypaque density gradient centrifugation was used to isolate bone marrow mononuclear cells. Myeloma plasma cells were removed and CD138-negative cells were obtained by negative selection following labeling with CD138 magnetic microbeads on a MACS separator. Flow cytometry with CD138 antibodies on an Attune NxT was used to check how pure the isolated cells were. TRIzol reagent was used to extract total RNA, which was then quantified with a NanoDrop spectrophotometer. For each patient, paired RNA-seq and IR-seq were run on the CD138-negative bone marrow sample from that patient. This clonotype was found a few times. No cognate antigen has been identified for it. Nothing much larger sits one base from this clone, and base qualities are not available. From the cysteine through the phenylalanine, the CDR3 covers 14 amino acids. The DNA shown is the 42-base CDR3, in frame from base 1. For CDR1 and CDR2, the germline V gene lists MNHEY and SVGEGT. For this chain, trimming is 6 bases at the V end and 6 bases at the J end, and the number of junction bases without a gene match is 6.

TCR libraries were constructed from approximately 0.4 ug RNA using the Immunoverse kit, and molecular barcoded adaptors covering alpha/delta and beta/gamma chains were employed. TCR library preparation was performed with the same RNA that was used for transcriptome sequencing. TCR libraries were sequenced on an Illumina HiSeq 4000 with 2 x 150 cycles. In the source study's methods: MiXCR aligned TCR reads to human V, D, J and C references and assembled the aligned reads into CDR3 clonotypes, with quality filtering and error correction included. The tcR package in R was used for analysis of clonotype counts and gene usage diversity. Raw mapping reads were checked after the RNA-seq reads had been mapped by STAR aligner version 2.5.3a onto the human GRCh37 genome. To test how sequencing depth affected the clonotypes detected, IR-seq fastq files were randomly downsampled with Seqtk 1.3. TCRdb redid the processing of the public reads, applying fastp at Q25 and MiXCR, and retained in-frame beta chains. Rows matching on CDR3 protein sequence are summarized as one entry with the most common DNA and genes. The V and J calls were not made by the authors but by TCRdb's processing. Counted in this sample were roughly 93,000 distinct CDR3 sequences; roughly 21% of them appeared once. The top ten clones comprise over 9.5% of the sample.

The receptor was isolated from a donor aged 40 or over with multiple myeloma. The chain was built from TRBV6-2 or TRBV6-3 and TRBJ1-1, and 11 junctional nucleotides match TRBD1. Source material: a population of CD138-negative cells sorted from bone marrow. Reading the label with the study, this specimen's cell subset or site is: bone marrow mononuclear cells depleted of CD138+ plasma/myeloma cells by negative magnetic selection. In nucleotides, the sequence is TGTGCCAGCAGGCCGGGACAGGGGGTTTCTGAAGCTTTCTTT. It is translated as CASRPGQGVSEAFF.